One and the same sample provided the 17 T cell receptor beta chains below, sequenced in a study of metastatic and nonmetastatic thyroid tumors. MiXCR was used by TCRdb to re-call the PCR reads. Of roughly 81,000 clones in the sample, around 7.8% were seen once. Each patient came to thyroid surgery without any prior treatment (of any kind). What was sequenced was blood. The receptors were gathered from a female donor with papillary thyroid cancer or a benign thyroid nodule (not recorded which). Some clones in this sample may be carry-over from other donors' samples.

The table lists this clone with many counts. The CDR3 reads CASTVGTGGIDTQYF. CDR3 DNA: TGCGCCAGCACCGTCGGGACAGGGGGAATAGATACGCAGTATTTT. This chain links TRBV5-1 with TRBJ2-3; 11 nucleotides align to TRBD1. The CDR3 contains 15 residues. V lost 6 bases, J lost 5 bases, and 8 bases stayed unmatched. From germline, CDR1 is SGHRS and CDR2 YFSETQ.

The CDR3 loop reads CASSAGDSNQPQHF. CDR3 bases: TGTGCCAGCAGTGCGGGGGACAGTAATCAGCCCCAGCATTTT. The gene calls are TRBV12-3 or TRBV12-4 and TRBJ1-5; TRBD1 matches at 7 bases. The CDR3 covers 14 residues. The ends lost 5 bases at V and 4 bases at J; junction bases unmatched: 5.

This clone was seen many times. This rearrangement joins TRBV2 to TRBJ2-2; maybe TRBD1 (5 bases). Trimming removed 4 bases from V and 5 bases from J, with 11 bases in between. The CDR3 is made up of 14 amino acids. CDR1 and CDR2 (germline): SNHLY, FYNNEI. The CDR3 is CASSGWKGTGELFF. In nucleotides, the CDR3 is TGTGCCAGCAGTGGATGGAAGGGGACCGGGGAGCTGTTTTTT.

This clone was seen many times. The gene calls are TRBV6-5 and TRBJ1-2; 8 bases align to TRBD1. The CDR3 loop spans 16 amino acids. The V gene end was trimmed by 5 bases and the J gene end by 8 bases; junction bases not matched to a gene: 16. Germline CDR1 MNHEY, CDR2 SVGAGI. CDR3 nucleotides: TGTGCCAGCAGTATACTCGTCGGGCAGGGGGCGCAGGGCTACACCTTC. Residues: CASSILVGQGAQGYTF.

This clone was observed many times. The CDR3 spells CASSENGGNSPLHF. CDR3 nucleotide sequence: TGTGCCAGCAGTGAAAACGGCGGGAATTCACCCCTCCACTTT. This chain connects TRBV2 to TRBJ1-6; D is unresolved. This CDR3 is built from 14 residues. In germline, CDR1 is SNHLY, CDR2 FYNNEI. Between the trimmed V and J ends, which lost 2 bases and 7 bases, there was a span of 9 bases. The full variable domain, its missing parts supplied by reference TRBV2 and TRBJ1-6, is EPEVTQTPSHQVTQMGQEVILRCVPISNHLYFYWYRQILGQKVEFLVSFYNNEISEKSEIFDDQFSVERPDGSNFTLKIRSTKLEDSAMYFCASSENGGNSPLHFGNGTRLTVT.

This clone was observed at least ten times. The J gene is TRBJ1-1, the V gene TRBV10-3, with D possibly TRBD1 on 5 matching bases. Trimming took 6 bases from V and 5 from J, leaving 13 bases between them. From germline, CDR1 is ENHRY and CDR2 SYGVKD. The CDR3 covers 13 residues. The CDR3 DNA reads as TGTGCCATCAGACTGGGGGAACGGACTGAAGCTTTCTTT. It yields the protein CAIRLGERTEAFF.

This clone was detected many times. The gene calls are TRBV19 and TRBJ2-4, with TRBD2 identical over 16 bases. With V trimmed by 5 bases and J by 16 bases, 8 bases remained unmatched. Germline CDR1 is LNHDA and CDR2 is SQIVND (reference sequence). CDR3 length: 14 residues. The CDR3: CASSLGTSGGGLYF. CDR3 coding DNA: TGTGCCAGTAGTCTCGGGACTAGCGGGGGGGGGTTATACTTC.

Many counts were recorded for this clone. This chain joins TRBV30 and TRBJ2-3; the D is unclear. CDR3 length equals 14 residues. Germline V CDR1 and CDR2: GTSNPN, SVGIG (reference sequence). The V end lost 5 bases, the J end lost 4 bases, and 16 bases lay between the germline ends. Written as DNA, the CDR3 is TGTGCCTGGGGATCTACCCTGGATTCAGATACGCAGTATTTT. As protein: CAWGSTLDSDTQYF. The full variable domain, with the rest looked up from reference TRBV30 and TRBJ2-3, is SQTIHQWPATLVQPVGSPLSLECTVEGTSNPNLYWYRQAAGRGLQLLFYSVGIGQISSEVPQNLSASRPQDRQFILSSKKLLLSDSGFYLCAWGSTLDSDTQYFGPGTRLTVL.

In this sample, this clone turned up many times. The rearrangement joins TRBV3-1 to TRBJ2-3; D unresolved. Germline CDR1 is LGHDT and CDR2 is YNNKEL (reference sequence). Trimming cost V 4 bases and J 4 bases, with 15 bases left between them. CDR3 length equals 15 residues. The CDR3 loop reads CASSPRISVADTQYF. In nucleotides, the CDR3 is TGTGCCAGCAGCCCTCGAATTAGTGTAGCAGATACGCAGTATTTT.

Ten or more counts support this clone. The sample holds other DNA sequences that translate to the same CDR3. The genes are TRBV15 and TRBJ2-2, with D hard to call. The V end was cut by 2 bases, the J end by 4 bases, with 17 bases between. This CDR3 is built from 17 residues. Germline CDR1 reads LNHNV; CDR2 reads YYDKDF (reference sequence). CDR3 loop: CATSRPSAKGSTGELFF. CDR3 bases: TGTGCCACCAGCAGACCATCGGCTAAGGGAAGCACCGGGGAGCTGTTTTTT.

This clone was counted at least ten times. The CDR3 sequence: CASSDPLQGNHQPQHF. DNA for the CDR3: TGTGCCAGCAGTGACCCCTTACAGGGAAACCATCAGCCCCAGCATTTT. The chain links TRBV6-4 to TRBJ1-5, with D possibly matching TRBD1 (6 bases). This CDR3 has 16 amino acids. Germline V CDR1 and CDR2: MRHNA, SNTAGT. The V gene lost 2 bases and the J gene lost 5 bases, with 16 bases spanning the gap.

This clone was detected many times. This chain links TRBV2 with TRBJ2-1, with a possible D match to TRBD2 (5 bases). From germline, CDR1 is SNHLY and CDR2 FYNNEI. The CDR3 has 16 residues. Trimming left V 6 bases short and J 0 bases short, with 15 bases between. CDR3 DNA: TGTGCCAGCAGGGGTCCCGACGGGGTCTCCTACAATGAGCAGTTCTTC. Translated, it gives CASRGPDGVSYNEQFF.

There are a few counts of this clone. The rearrangement uses TRBV13 and TRBJ1-3; weak D call: TRBD1 (5 bases). Germline assignment: CDR1 PRHDT and CDR2 FYEKMQ (reference sequence). The length of the CDR3 is 13 residues. With 5 bases removed from V and 2 bases from J, the gap between germline ends came to 7 bases. CDR3 coding DNA: TGTGCCAGCAGCCCAGGGCCTGGAAACACCATATATTTT. It is translated as CASSPGPGNTIYF. Full variable domain (remainder filled in from reference TRBV13 and TRBJ1-3): AAGVIQSPRHLIKEKRETATLKCYPIPRHDTVYWYQQGPGQDPQFLISFYEKMQSDKGSIPDRFSAQQFSDYHSELNMSSLELGDSALYFCASSPGPGNTIYFGEGSWLTVV.

This clone was seen ten or more times. This chain links TRBV6-5 with TRBJ1-5, with D perhaps matching TRBD1 (6 bases). V was clipped by 2 bases and J by 6 bases, with 11 bases between them. The CDR3 is 14 residues long. Germline V gene data show CDR1 as MNHEY and CDR2 as SVGAGI. The CDR3 nucleotides are TGTGCCAGCAGTTACGGAGGGGGGGCTCAGCCCCAGCATTTT. Its translation is CASSYGGGAQPQHF.

This clone was observed many times. The V and J genes are TRBV4-1 and TRBJ2-2; D assignment may be TRBD1 or TRBD2 (5 bases each). V lost 4 bases and J lost 5, with 17 bases in between. Germline V lookup: CDR1 MGHRA, CDR2 YSYEKL. CDR3 length: 16 residues. The CDR3 loop reads CASSLRGDGGTGELFF. CDR3 DNA: TGCGCCAGCAGCCTCAGAGGGGACGGAGGAACCGGGGAGCTGTTTTTT.

This clone was detected ten times or more. The chain has TRBV7-2 and TRBJ2-5; D gene ambiguous. Looked up from germline, CDR1 is SGHTA and CDR2 is FQGNSA. The CDR3 runs 12 residues. Between the trimmed V and J ends, which lost 3 bases and 5 bases, there was a span of 7 bases. DNA of the CDR3: TGTGCCAGCAGCTTGGGGTGGGAGACCCAGTACTTC. Translation gives CASSLGWETQYF.

There are many counts of this clone. The V and J genes are TRBV5-1 and TRBJ2-3; TRBD2 aligns across 7 bases. The germline V gene encodes CDR1 SGHRS and CDR2 YFSETQ. The CDR3 is 16 amino acids. Trimming at V came to 4 bases and at J to 3 bases, leaving 11 bases not matched to a gene. The DNA for the CDR3 is TGCGCCAGCAGCCATCTGGGGAGGGAGGTAACAGATACGCAGTATTTT. Amino acid sequence: CASSHLGREVTDTQYF.